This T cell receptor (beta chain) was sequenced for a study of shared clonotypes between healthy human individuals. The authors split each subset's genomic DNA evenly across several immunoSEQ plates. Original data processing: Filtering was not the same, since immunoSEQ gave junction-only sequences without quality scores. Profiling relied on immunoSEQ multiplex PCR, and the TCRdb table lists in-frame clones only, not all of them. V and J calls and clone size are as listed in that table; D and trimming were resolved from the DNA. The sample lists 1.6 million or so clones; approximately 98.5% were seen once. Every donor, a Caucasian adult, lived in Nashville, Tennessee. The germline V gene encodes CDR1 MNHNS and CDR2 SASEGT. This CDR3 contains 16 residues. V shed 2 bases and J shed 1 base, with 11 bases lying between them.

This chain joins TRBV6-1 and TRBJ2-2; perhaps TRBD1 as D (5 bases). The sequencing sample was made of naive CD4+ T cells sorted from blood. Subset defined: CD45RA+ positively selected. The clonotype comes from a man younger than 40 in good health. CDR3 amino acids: CASSELGALNTGELFF. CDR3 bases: TGTGCCAGCAGTGAACTTGGGGCTCTGAACACCGGGGAGCTGTTTTTT.